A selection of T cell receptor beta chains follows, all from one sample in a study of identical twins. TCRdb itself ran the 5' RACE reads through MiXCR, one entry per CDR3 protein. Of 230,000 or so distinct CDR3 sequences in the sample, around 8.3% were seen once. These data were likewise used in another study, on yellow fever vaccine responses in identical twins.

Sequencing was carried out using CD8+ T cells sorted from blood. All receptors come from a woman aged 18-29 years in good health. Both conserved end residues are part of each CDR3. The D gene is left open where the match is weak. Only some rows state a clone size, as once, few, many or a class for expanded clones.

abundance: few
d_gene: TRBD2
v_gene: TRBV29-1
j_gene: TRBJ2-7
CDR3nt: TGCAGCGTTGTAAGACGGTTGACTAGCGGGCCTTACGAGCAGTACTTC
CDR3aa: CSVVRRLTSGPYEQYF

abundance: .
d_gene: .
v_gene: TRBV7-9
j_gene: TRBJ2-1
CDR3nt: TGTGCCAGCAGCGAGGATGAGCAGTTCTTC
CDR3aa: CASSEDEQFF

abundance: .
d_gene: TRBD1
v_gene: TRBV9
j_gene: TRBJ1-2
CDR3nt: TGTGCCAGCAGAGAGGCCGGGACAGACTATGGCTACACCTTC
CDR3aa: CASREAGTDYGYTF

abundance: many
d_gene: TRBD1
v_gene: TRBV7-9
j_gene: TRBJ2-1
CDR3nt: TGTGCCAGCAGCTTAGCAGGACAGGGCTACAATGAGCAGTTCTTC
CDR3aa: CASSLAGQGYNEQFF

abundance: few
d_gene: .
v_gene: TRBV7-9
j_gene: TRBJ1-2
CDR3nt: TGTGCCAGCAGCCCCCTCCTGGGAGATGGCTACACCTTC
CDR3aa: CASSPLLGDGYTF

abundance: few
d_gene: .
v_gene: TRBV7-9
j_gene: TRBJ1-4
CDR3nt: TGTGCCAGCAGGGGCGCGTTTAATGAAAAACTGTTTTTT
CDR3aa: CASRGAFNEKLFF

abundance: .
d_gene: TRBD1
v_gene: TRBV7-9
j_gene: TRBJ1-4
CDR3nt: TGTGCCAGCAGCGATCCGACAGGGAGCGCAACTAATGAAAAACTGTTTTTT
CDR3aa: CASSDPTGSATNEKLFF

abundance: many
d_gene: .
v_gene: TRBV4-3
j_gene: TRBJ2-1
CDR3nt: TGCGCCAGCAGCCAAGATCGCGGAACTAGCTCCTACAATGAGCAGTTCTTC
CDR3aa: CASSQDRGTSSYNEQFF

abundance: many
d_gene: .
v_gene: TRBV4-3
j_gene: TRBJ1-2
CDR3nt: TGCGCCAGCAGCCAAGATGGGCTGAGCTATGGCTACACCTTC
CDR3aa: CASSQDGLSYGYTF

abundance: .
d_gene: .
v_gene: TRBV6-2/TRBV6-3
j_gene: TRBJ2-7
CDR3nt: TGTGCCAGCAGCATTAACCGGGCCGGGGCGTCCTACGAGCAGTACTTC
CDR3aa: CASSINRAGASYEQYF